Below, 21 T cell receptor beta chains from the same sample are listed, as sequenced in a study of blood T cell repertoires in COVID-19. Sequencing was performed with immunoSEQ multiplex PCR; in TCRdb, only in-frame clones are kept and a portion is missing. The sample lists over 200,000 clones; more than 80% were seen once. Input material: PBMCs or T cells enriched from blood (not recorded which). These receptors were taken from a man aged 55 to 70 who had recovered from COVID-19.

The chain uses TRBV4-3 and TRBJ1-2; 8 bases align to TRBD1. V trimming: 3 bases; J trimming: 4 bases; junction bases outside the gene matches: 1. There are 13 residues in the CDR3. CDR1 and CDR2 from the germline V gene are LGHNA and YSLEER. The chain's CDR3 is CASSQDRAYGYTF. In DNA form, the CDR3 reads TGCGCCAGCAGCCAGGACAGGGCCTATGGCTACACCTTC.

The chain joins TRBV7-9 to TRBJ1-5; 9 bases align to TRBD1. Looked up from germline, CDR1 is SEHNR and CDR2 is FQNEAQ (reference sequence). This CDR3 is built from 15 residues. V lost 5 bases, J lost 0 bases, and 2 bases stayed unmatched. The DNA for the CDR3 is TGTGCCAGCAGCCAGGACAGGGGTAGCAATCAGCCCCAGCATTTT. Its translation is CASSQDRGSNQPQHF.

This rearrangement joins TRBV19 to TRBJ1-4; 9 positions match TRBD1. The V and J ends lost 9 bases and 7 bases, in that order; junction bases with no gene match: 6. The V gene's germline CDR1 is LNHDA and CDR2 SQIVND (reference sequence). The CDR3 is 13 amino acids. The CDR3 DNA is TGTGCCAGCCGGGACAGGGTGTTTGAAAAACTGTTTTTT. This encodes CASRDRVFEKLFF.

CDR3 in DNA: TGTGCCAGCAAGGGGGCCTATGAGCAGTTCTTC. Protein: CASKGAYEQFF. The chain combines TRBV2 with TRBJ2-1; 7 bases fit TRBD1. Unmatched junction bases numbered 2, after V lost 7 bases and J lost 8 bases. Looked up from germline, CDR1 is SNHLY and CDR2 is FYNNEI. The CDR3 contains 11 residues. The whole variable domain, remainder taken from reference TRBV2 and TRBJ2-1, is EPEVTQTPSHQVTQMGQEVILRCVPISNHLYFYWYRQILGQKVEFLVSFYNNEISEKSEIFDDQFSVERPDGSNFTLKIRSTKLEDSAMYFCASKGAYEQFFGPGTRLTVL.

V is TRBV4-2 and J is TRBJ1-2; 7 nucleotides match TRBD1. CDR1 is LGHNA and CDR2 is YNFKEQ in the germline V gene. Trimming took 0 bases from V and 1 from J; bases not matched to a gene: 8. The CDR3 is made up of 17 amino acids. The DNA of the CDR3 is TGTGCCAGCAGCCAAGATTTAGTAGGGGGCATTAACTATGGCTACACCTTC. Translation gives CASSQDLVGGINYGYTF.

This rearrangement joins TRBV7-6 to TRBJ2-3; TRBD2 aligns across 9 bases. The germline gives CDR1 SGHVS, CDR2 FNYEAQ. Unmatched junction bases numbered 2, after V lost 1 base and J lost 6 bases. CDR3 length equals 14 residues. Here the CDR3 DNA reads TGTGCCAGCAGCTTAGGCGGGGGGGTGGATACGCAGTATTTT. Amino acids: CASSLGGGVDTQYF.

This sequence joins TRBV7-8 and TRBJ1-5; 7 bases are shared with TRBD1. The germline gives CDR1 SGHVS, CDR2 FQNEAQ. V was clipped by 2 bases and J by 0 bases; unmatched bases: 13. The CDR3 sequence is 19 residues long. The CDR3 region is CASSLIGTEGFHSNQPQHF. CDR3 coding DNA: TGTGCCAGCAGCTTAATTGGGACAGAGGGGTTCCATAGCAATCAGCCCCAGCATTTT.

J is TRBJ1-5 and V is TRBV6-4; D may be TRBD1 (5 bases). The CDR3 covers 16 residues. Between the trimmed V and J ends, which lost 6 bases and 0 bases, there was a span of 15 bases. Per germline, CDR1 MRHNA and CDR2 SNTAGT. The CDR3 bases are TGTGCCAGCAGCACCGACAGAAGCTATAGCAATCAGCCCCAGCATTTT. Its protein product is CASSTDRSYSNQPQHF.

This clone was seen a handful of times. This rearrangement joins TRBV19 to TRBJ2-2; TRBD1 matches 7 bases. The CDR3 is 14 amino acids. Germline trimming cut 7 bases from V and 5 bases from J; bases unmatched to any gene: 7. The germline V gene has CDR1 LNHDA and CDR2 SQIVND (reference sequence). The CDR3 nucleotides read TGTGCCAGTATAAGCCGGACAGGAACCGGGGAGCTGTTTTTT. It yields the protein CASISRTGTGELFF.

This chain uses TRBV5-5 with TRBJ1-1; D not certain. The CDR3 sequence is 13 residues long. V was pared by 0 bases and J by 0 bases, with 3 bases between. Germline V gives CDR1 SGHKS, CDR2 YYEKEE (reference sequence). The CDR3 protein is CASSLDMNTEAFF. In DNA, the CDR3 is TGTGCCAGCAGCTTGGACATGAACACTGAAGCTTTCTTT.

V gene TRBV7-8 combines with J gene TRBJ1-4; D remains unclear. Per germline, CDR1 SGHVS and CDR2 FQNEAQ. The V gene lost 6 bases and the J gene lost 5 bases, with 10 bases spanning the gap. The CDR3 extends over 13 amino acids. CDR3: CASRPGPNEKLFF. The CDR3 region has the DNA TGTGCCAGCAGGCCAGGCCCAAATGAAAAACTGTTTTTT.

The V call is TRBV3-1 (or the pseudogene TRBV3-2), the J call TRBJ1-1, with no clear D. The CDR3 is made up of 12 amino acids. With 1 base removed from V and 5 bases from J, the gap between germline ends came to 5 bases. Germline-derived CDR1 and CDR2 are LGHDT and YNNKEL (reference sequence). The CDR3 loop is CASSQGGTEAFF. The DNA of the CDR3 is TGTGCCAGCAGCCAAGGAGGGACTGAAGCTTTCTTT.

In this sample, this clone turned up once. The chain couples TRBV27 to TRBJ1-1, with D possibly matching TRBD1 (6 bases). CDR3 length: 15 residues. V was trimmed by 6 bases and J by 1 base, leaving 15 bases between them. Germline CDR1 reads MNHEY; CDR2 reads SMNVEV (reference sequence). The CDR3 reads CASRYRQDSNTEAFF. The CDR3 DNA reads as TGTGCCAGCAGGTACCGACAGGACTCGAACACTGAAGCTTTCTTT.

This clone was detected once. The chain combines TRBV6-5 with TRBJ1-2, with TRBD1 as a possible D gene (5 bases). Germline assignment: CDR1 MNHEY and CDR2 SVGAGI. The ends were cut back, 0 bases at V and 4 bases at J, with 15 bases in the middle. The CDR3 has 16 residues. CDR3 residues: CASSYSLELGAYGYTF. The CDR3 bases are TGTGCCAGCAGTTACTCGTTGGAGCTAGGGGCCTATGGCTACACCTTC.

CDR3 nucleotide sequence: TGTGCCAGCAGCTTAGATCGCGTCACTGAAGCTTTCTTT. Residues: CASSLDRVTEAFF. The rearrangement links TRBV11-2 to TRBJ1-1, with unresolved D. V gave up 0 bases and J gave up 4 bases, with 6 bases separating them. Per the germline V gene, CDR1 is SGHAT and CDR2 is FQNNGV. The CDR3 spans 13 residues.

The V gene is TRBV7-8, the J gene TRBJ2-3; TRBD1 is a possible D gene (6 bases). Germline V gives CDR1 SGHVS, CDR2 FQNEAQ. The CDR3 runs 16 residues. V lost 4 bases and J 4 bases, leaving 18 bases between the germline ends. The CDR3 DNA reads TGTGCCAGCAGCTCCCCGGACCTCAAGGGGGCAGATACGCAGTATTTT. Encoded protein: CASSSPDLKGADTQYF.

The chain recombines TRBV9 with TRBJ1-2; 7 positions agree with TRBD1. V was pared by 0 bases and J by 8 bases, with 4 bases of the junction left unmatched. The CDR3 loop spans 13 amino acids. Germline V gene data show CDR1 as SGDLS and CDR2 as YYNGEE. CDR3 sequence: CASSVETGRGYTF. The CDR3 DNA reads TGTGCCAGCAGCGTAGAGACAGGGAGGGGCTACACCTTC. Combining the CDR3 with reference TRBV9 and TRBJ1-2 gives the whole variable domain DSGVTQTPKHLITATGQRVTLRCSPRSGDLSVYWYQQSLDQGLQFLIQYYNGEERAKGNILERFSAQQFPDLHSELNLSSLELGDSALYFCASSVETGRGYTFGSGTRLTVV.

V and J are TRBV4-3 and TRBJ1-3; 9 positions match TRBD1. Germline-derived CDR1 and CDR2 are LGHNA and YSLEER. V was pared by 4 bases and J by 4 bases, with 20 bases of the junction left unmatched. The CDR3 sequence is 20 residues long. CDR3 residues: CASSLQWGRQGVSSGNTIYF. The DNA for the CDR3 is TGCGCCAGCAGCCTCCAATGGGGGCGACAGGGGGTATCATCGGGAAACACCATATATTTT.

V usage is TRBV19 and J usage is TRBJ1-4, with 8 positions matching TRBD1. CDR1 and CDR2 from the germline V gene are LNHDA and SQIVND (reference sequence). V was pared by 2 bases and J by 7 bases, with 12 bases of the junction left unmatched. This CDR3 spans 17 amino acids. In DNA form, the CDR3 reads TGTGCCAGTAGTATAAGGAGACAGGGGACAGGTGGTGAAAAACTGTTTTTT. Translation: CASSIRRQGTGGEKLFF.

The rearrangement uses TRBV6-5 and TRBJ2-7; the match to TRBD2 covers 9 bases. V was clipped by 5 bases and J by 5 bases; unmatched bases: 4. The germline CDR1 and CDR2 sequences are MNHEY and SVGAGI. CDR3 length: 13 amino acids. The CDR3 region is CASSRAGGNEQYF. The CDR3 nucleotides are TGTGCCAGCAGTCGAGCGGGGGGAAACGAGCAGTACTTC.

The V gene is TRBV4-1, the J gene TRBJ2-3; 8 positions match TRBD2. From germline, CDR1 is MGHRA and CDR2 YSYEKL. V trimming: 0 bases; J trimming: 1 base; junction bases outside the gene matches: 3. CDR3 length equals 16 residues. CDR3 amino acids: CASSQEPAGGTDTQYF. The CDR3 nucleotides read TGCGCCAGCAGCCAAGAACCAGCGGGGGGCACAGATACGCAGTATTTT.